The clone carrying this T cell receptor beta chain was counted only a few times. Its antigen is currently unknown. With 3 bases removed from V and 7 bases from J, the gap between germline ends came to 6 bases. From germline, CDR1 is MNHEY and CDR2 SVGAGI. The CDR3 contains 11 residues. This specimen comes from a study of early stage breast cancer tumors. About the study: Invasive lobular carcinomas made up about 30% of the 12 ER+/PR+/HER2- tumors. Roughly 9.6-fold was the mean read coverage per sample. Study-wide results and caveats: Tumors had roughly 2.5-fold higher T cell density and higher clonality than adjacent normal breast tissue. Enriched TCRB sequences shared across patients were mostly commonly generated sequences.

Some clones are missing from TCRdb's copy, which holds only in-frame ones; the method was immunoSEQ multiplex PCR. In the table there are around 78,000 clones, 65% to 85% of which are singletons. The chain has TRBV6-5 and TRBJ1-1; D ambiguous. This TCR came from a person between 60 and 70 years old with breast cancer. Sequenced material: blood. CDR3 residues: CASSYRFEAFF. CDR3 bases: TGTGCCAGCAGTTATAGGTTTGAAGCTTTCTTT.